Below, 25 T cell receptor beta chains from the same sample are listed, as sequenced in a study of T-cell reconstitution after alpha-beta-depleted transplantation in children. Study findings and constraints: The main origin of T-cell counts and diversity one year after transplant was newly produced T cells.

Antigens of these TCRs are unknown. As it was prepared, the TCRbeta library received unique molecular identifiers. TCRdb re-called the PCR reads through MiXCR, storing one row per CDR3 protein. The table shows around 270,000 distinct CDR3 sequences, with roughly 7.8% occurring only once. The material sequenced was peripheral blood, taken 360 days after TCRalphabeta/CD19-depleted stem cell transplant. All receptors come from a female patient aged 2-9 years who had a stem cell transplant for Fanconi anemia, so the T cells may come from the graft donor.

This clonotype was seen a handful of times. Here the CDR3 reads CASSLGRGGPYEQYV. CDR3 coding DNA: TGTGCCAGCAGTTTAGGTAGGGGGGGCCCCTACGAGCAGTACGTC. The chain has TRBV28 and TRBJ2-7; D may be TRBD2 (7 bases). The length of the CDR3 is 15 residues. The V end lost 2 bases, the J end lost 2 bases, and 13 bases lay between the germline ends. The germline gives CDR1 MDHEN, CDR2 SYDVKM.

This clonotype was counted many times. The CDR3 is CAISEWGPQETQYF. CDR3 bases: TGTGCCATCAGTGAGTGGGGACCCCAAGAGACCCAGTACTTC. The rearrangement joins TRBV10-3 to TRBJ2-5; tentatively, D is TRBD1 or TRBD2 (5 bases each). Germline lookup yields CDR1 ENHRY and CDR2 SYGVKD. The V and J ends lost 1 base and 1 base respectively, with 7 bases between them. The CDR3 is 14 residues long.

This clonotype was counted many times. The CDR3 reads CAISVGRGVSSTDTQYF. Written as DNA, the CDR3 is TGTGCCATCAGTGTCGGCCGGGGGGTCTCTAGCACAGATACGCAGTATTTT. The chain links TRBV10-3 to TRBJ2-3; 7 bases are a match to TRBD2. Germline V lookup: CDR1 ENHRY, CDR2 SYGVKD. This CDR3 comprises 17 residues. The V segment lost 4 bases and the J segment 0 bases; nucleotides outside the gene matches: 10.

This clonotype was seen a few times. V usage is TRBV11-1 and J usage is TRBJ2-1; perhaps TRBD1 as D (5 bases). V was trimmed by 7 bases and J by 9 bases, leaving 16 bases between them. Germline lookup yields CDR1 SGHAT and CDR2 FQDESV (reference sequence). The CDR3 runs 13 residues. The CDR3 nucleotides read TGTGCCAGCACCCGAGTGGGGCCCGGTGAGCAGTTCTTC. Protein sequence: CASTRVGPGEQFF.

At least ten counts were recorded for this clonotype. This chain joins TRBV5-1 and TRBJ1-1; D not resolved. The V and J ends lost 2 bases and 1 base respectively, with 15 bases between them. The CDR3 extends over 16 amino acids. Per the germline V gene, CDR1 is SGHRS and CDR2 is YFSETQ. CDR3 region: CASSFLPQAPNTEAFF. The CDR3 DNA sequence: TGCGCCAGCAGCTTTCTTCCGCAGGCACCGAACACTGAAGCTTTCTTT. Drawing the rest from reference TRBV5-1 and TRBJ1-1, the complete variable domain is KAGVTQTPRYLIKTRGQQVTLSCSPISGHRSVSWYQQTPGQGLQFLFEYFSETQRNKGNFPGRFSGRQFSNSRSEMNVSTLELGDSALYLCASSFLPQAPNTEAFFGQGTRLTVV.

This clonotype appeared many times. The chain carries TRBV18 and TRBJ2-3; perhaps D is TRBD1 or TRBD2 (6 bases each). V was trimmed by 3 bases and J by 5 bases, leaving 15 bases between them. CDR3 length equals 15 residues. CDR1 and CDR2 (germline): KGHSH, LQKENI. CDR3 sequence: CASSPLTGAGDTQYF. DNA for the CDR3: TGTGCCAGCTCACCTTTAACGGGGGCCGGAGATACGCAGTATTTT.

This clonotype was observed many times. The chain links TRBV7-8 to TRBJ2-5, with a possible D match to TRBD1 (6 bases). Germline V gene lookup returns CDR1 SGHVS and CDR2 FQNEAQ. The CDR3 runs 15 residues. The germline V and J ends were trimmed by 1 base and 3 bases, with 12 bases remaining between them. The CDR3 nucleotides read TGTGCCAGCAGCTTAGTACTCAGACAGGAAGAGACCCAGTACTTC. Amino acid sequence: CASSLVLRQEETQYF.

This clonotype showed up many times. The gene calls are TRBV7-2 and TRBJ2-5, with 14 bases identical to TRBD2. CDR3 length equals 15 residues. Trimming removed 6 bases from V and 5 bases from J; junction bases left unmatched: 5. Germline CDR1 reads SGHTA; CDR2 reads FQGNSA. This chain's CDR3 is CASRSGTSGSETQYF. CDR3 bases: TGTGCCAGCAGGAGCGGGACTAGCGGGAGTGAGACCCAGTACTTC.

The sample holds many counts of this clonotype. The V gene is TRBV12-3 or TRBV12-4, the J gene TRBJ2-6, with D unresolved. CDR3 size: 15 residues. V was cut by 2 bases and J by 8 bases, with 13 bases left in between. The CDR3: CASSLWVRFPNVLTF. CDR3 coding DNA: TGTGCCAGCAGTTTATGGGTTAGATTCCCCAACGTCCTGACTTTC.

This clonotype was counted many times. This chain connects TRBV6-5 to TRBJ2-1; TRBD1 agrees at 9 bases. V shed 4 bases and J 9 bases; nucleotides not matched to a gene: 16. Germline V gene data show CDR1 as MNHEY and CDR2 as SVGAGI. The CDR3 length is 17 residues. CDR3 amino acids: CASSSATGTGRGSEQFF. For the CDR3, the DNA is TGTGCCAGCAGTTCAGCTACCGGGACAGGGCGTGGAAGTGAGCAGTTCTTC.

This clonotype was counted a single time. This chain's CDR3 is CASSFFNGEAFF. DNA for the CDR3: TGTGCCAGCAGTTTTTTTAACGGTGAAGCTTTCTTT. The chain couples TRBV12-3 or TRBV12-4 to TRBJ1-1; no firm D call. Trimming took off 3 bases at V and 7 bases at J, with 9 bases between the two ends. This CDR3 comprises 12 residues.

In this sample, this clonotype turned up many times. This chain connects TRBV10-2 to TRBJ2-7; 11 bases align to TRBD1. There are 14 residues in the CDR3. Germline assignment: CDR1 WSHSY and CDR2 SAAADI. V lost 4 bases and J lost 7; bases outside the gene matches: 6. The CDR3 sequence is CASSGVGTGGEQYF. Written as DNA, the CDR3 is TGCGCCAGCAGTGGTGTCGGGACAGGGGGGGAGCAGTACTTC.

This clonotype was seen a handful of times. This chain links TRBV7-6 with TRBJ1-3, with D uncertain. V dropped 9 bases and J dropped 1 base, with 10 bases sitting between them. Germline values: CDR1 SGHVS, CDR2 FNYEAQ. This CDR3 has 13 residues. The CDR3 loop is CASMTLSGNTIYF. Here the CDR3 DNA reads TGTGCCAGTATGACCTTGTCTGGAAACACCATATATTTT.

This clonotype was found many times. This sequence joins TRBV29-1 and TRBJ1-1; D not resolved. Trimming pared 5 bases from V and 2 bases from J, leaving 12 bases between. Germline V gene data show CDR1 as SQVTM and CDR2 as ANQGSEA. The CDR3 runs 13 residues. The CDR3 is CSVLLGHNTEAFF. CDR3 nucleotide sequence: TGCAGCGTTCTATTGGGCCACAACACTGAAGCTTTCTTT.

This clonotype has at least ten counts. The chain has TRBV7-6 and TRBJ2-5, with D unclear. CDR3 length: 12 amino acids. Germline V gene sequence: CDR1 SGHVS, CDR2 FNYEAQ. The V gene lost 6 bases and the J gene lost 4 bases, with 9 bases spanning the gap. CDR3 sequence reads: CASRGLVETQYF. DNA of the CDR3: TGTGCCAGCAGAGGGCTGGTAGAGACCCAGTACTTC.

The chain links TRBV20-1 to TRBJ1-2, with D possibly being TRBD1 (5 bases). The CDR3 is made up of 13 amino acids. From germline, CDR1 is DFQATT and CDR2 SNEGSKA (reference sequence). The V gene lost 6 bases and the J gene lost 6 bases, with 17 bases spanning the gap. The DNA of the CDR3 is TGCAGTGCCAGGGAGCGATCAGGACATGGCTACACCTTC. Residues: CSARERSGHGYTF.

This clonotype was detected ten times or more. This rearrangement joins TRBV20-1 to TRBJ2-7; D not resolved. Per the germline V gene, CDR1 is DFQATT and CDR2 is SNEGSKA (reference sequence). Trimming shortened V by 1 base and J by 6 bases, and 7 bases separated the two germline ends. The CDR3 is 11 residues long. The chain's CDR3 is CSARVLTEQYF. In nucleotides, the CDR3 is TGCAGTGCTAGAGTCTTGACCGAGCAGTACTTC.

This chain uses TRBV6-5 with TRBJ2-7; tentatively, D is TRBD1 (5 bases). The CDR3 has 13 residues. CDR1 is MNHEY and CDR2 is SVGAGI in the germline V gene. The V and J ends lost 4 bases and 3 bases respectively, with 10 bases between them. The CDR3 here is CASSWSQGYEQYF. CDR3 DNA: TGTGCCAGCAGTTGGTCTCAGGGCTACGAGCAGTACTTC.

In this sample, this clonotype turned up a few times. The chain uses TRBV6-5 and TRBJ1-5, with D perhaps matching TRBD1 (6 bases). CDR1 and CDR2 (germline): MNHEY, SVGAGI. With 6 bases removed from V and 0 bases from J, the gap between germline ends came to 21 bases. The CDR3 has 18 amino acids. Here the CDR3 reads CASSSRAGGLYSNQPQHF. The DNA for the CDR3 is TGTGCCAGCAGCTCTCGGGCGGGGGGCCTCTATAGCAATCAGCCCCAGCATTTT.

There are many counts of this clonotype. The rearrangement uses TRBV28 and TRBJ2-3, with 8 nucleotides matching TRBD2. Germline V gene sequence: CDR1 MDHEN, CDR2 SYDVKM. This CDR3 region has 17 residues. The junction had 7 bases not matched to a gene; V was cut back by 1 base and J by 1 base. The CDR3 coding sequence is TGTGCCAGCAGTTTATACAAACTAGCGGATGGCACAGATACGCAGTATTTT. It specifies CASSLYKLADGTDTQYF.

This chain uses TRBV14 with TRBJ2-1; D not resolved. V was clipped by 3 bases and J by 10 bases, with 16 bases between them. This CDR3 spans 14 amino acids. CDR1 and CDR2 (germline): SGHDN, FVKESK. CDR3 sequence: CASSHGGAGREQFF. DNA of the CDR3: TGTGCCAGCAGCCACGGTGGCGCCGGGCGAGAGCAGTTCTTC.

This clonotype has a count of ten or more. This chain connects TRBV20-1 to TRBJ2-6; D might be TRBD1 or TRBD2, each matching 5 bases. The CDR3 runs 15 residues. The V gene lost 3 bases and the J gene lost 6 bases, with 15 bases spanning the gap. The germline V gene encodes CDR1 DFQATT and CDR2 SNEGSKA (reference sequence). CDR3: CSARGPLLVANVLTF. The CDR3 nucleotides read TGCAGTGCTAGGGGACCTTTGCTAGTGGCCAACGTCCTGACTTTC.

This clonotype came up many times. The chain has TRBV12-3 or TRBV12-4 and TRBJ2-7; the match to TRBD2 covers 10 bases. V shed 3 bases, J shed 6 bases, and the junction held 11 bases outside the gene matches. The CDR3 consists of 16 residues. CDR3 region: CASSFLVGTSVSEQYF. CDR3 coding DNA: TGTGCCAGCAGTTTCCTGGTGGGGACTAGCGTAAGCGAGCAGTACTTC.

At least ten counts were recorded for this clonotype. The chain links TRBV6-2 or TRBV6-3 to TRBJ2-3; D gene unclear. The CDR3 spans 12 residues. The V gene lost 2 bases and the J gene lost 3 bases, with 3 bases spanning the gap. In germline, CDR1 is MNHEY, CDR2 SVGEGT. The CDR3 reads CASSYVTDTQYF. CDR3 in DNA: TGTGCCAGCAGTTACGTGACAGATACGCAGTATTTT.

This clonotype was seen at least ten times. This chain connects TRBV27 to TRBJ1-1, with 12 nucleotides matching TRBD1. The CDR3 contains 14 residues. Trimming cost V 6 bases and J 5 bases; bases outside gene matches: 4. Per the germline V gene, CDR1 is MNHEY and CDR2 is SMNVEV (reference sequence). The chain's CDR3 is CASSGDRGLTEAFF. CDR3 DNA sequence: TGTGCCAGCAGCGGGGACAGGGGGCTTACTGAAGCTTTCTTT.